The 28 T cell receptor beta chains presented below share a single source sample, sequenced in a study of CD8+ T cells in alopecia areata. Extracted from the samples, RNA was reverse transcribed into cDNA to serve as the sequencing template. Profiling relied on immunoSEQ multiplex PCR, and the TCRdb table lists in-frame clones only, not all of them. The sample holds roughly 250,000 clones, approximately 61% seen once. Sequences were derived from CD4+ T cells sorted from blood, sampled at week 0. Source of these receptors: a human donor with alopecia areata.

The rearrangement joins TRBV25-1 to TRBJ1-6; D remains ambiguous. V lost 1 base and J lost 5, with 9 bases in between. Germline values: CDR1 MGHDK, CDR2 SYGVNS. This CDR3 contains 15 residues. This chain's CDR3 is CASSESKGNNSPLHF. CDR3 in DNA: TGTGCCAGCAGTGAATCGAAAGGAAATAATTCACCCCTCCACTTT. The complete variable domain, with remaining parts taken from reference TRBV25-1 and TRBJ1-6, reads EADIYQTPRYLVIGTGKKITLECSQTMGHDKMYWYQQDPGMELHLIHYSYGVNSTEKGDLSSESTVSRIRTEHFPLTLESARPSHTSQYLCASSESKGNNSPLHFGNGTRLTVT.

The gene calls are TRBV30 and TRBJ1-1; no firm D call. Germline V lookup: CDR1 GTSNPN, CDR2 SVGIG (reference sequence). Trimming removed 3 bases at V and 2 bases at J, with 10 bases between. CDR3 length: 13 amino acids. The CDR3 protein is CAWRGGHNTEAFF. Here the CDR3 DNA reads TGTGCCTGGAGGGGTGGTCACAACACTGAAGCTTTCTTT.

A word on this clone: Compared with germline, one end of the junction differs, possibly owing to a read error. J is TRBJ2-1 and V is TRBV7-7; 8 nucleotides line up with TRBD2. The CDR3 loop spans 16 amino acids. CDR1 and CDR2 (germline): SSHAT, FNYEAQ (reference sequence). CDR3 DNA sequence: TGTGCTAGCAGCCTCTATGAGCGGGGGCCTTACAATGAGCAGTTCTTC. Translation: CASSLYERGPYNEQFF.

The rearrangement links TRBV4-1 to TRBJ2-5; D is uncertain. V was clipped by 4 bases and J by 1 base, with 7 bases between them. The CDR3 runs 13 residues. Germline CDR1 reads MGHRA; CDR2 reads YSYEKL. CDR3 sequence reads: CASSPLLQETQYF. CDR3 sequence (DNA): TGCGCCAGCAGCCCCCTACTCCAAGAGACCCAGTACTTC.

This clone was counted only a few times. The chain employs TRBV29-1 and TRBJ2-5; possible D gene TRBD2, 6 bases. V was pared by 6 bases and J by 4 bases, with 15 bases between. This CDR3 is 13 amino acids long. Germline lookup yields CDR1 SQVTM and CDR2 ANQGSEA. The CDR3 is CSVDRGGRETQYF. The DNA of the CDR3 is TGCAGCGTCGATCGGGGAGGAAGAGAGACCCAGTACTTC.

This sequence joins TRBV30 and TRBJ2-7, with 8 bases lining up with TRBD2. Germline values: CDR1 GTSNPN, CDR2 SVGIG (reference sequence). Germline trimming cut 6 bases from V and 1 base from J; bases unmatched to any gene: 8. CDR3 length equals 14 residues. In nucleotides, the CDR3 is TGTGCCTGTACTAAAGGCGGGGGGTCCTACGAGCAGTACTTC. Translating gives CACTKGGGSYEQYF.

This chain connects TRBV10-3 to TRBJ2-1; D gene ambiguous. Germline assignment: CDR1 ENHRY and CDR2 SYGVKD. The CDR3 is 13 amino acids. V lost 4 bases to trimming and J lost 7 bases, with 11 bases between them. DNA for the CDR3: TGTGCCATCAGTGTCCAGGTGGGGAATGAGCAGTTCTTC. This translates into CAISVQVGNEQFF.

The genes are TRBV7-2 and TRBJ2-3, with D maybe TRBD2 (6 bases). CDR3 length: 16 residues. Germline V gives CDR1 SGHTA, CDR2 FQGNSA. The germline V and J ends were trimmed by 1 base and 2 bases, with 13 bases remaining between them. The CDR3 nucleotides are TGTGCCAGCAGCTTAGTCTCAGGAGGGGTCACAGATACGCAGTATTTT. Encoded protein: CASSLVSGGVTDTQYF.

CDR3 sequence (DNA): TGTGCCATCAGTGACCCTAGCGGGGGCGTGAGTGGCCAGTACTTC. This translates into CAISDPSGGVSGQYF. This chain joins TRBV10-3 and TRBJ2-5; 10 nucleotides line up with TRBD2. The V gene's germline CDR1 is ENHRY and CDR2 SYGVKD. J gave up 10 bases and V 3 bases, and 11 bases lay outside the gene matches. The CDR3 contains 15 residues.

V is TRBV2 and J is TRBJ1-6; possible D gene TRBD1, 6 bases. This CDR3 region has 15 residues. Germline V gives CDR1 SNHLY, CDR2 FYNNEI. Trimming left V 7 bases short and J 8 bases short, with 18 bases between. This CDR3 is CASTPQMAGDSPLHF. DNA for the CDR3: TGTGCCAGCACTCCCCAGATGGCAGGGGATTCACCCCTCCACTTT.

This clone was detected many times. V is TRBV5-6 and J is TRBJ2-1, with TRBD2 matching over 13 bases. The junction had 4 bases not matched to a gene; V was cut back by 3 bases and J by 7 bases. The CDR3 extends over 15 amino acids. Looked up from germline, CDR1 is SGHDT and CDR2 is YYEEEE. CDR3 residues: CASSYQLAGGNEQFF. CDR3 in DNA: TGTGCCAGCAGCTACCAACTAGCGGGGGGGAATGAGCAGTTCTTC.

This clone was counted a few times. The chain couples TRBV29-1 to TRBJ1-2; D perhaps matches TRBD1 (5 bases). Between the trimmed V and J ends, which lost 4 bases and 0 bases, there was a span of 12 bases. The CDR3 consists of 14 residues. Germline V gene sequence: CDR1 SQVTM, CDR2 ANQGSEA. The CDR3 reads CSVARQSPNYGYTF. CDR3 DNA: TGCAGCGTTGCGAGACAGTCCCCTAACTATGGCTACACCTTC.

V usage is TRBV29-1 and J usage is TRBJ2-5; maybe TRBD1 (5 bases). V lost 7 bases and J 5 bases, leaving 14 bases between the germline ends. The CDR3 runs to 12 residues. The germline CDR1 and CDR2 sequences are SQVTM and ANQGSEA. The CDR3 bases are TGCAGCGGGCAGGGTCCTGGGGAGACCCAGTACTTC. Its translation: CSGQGPGETQYF.

This chain joins TRBV7-8 and TRBJ1-1, with D unclear. Germline CDR1 and CDR2: SGHVS and FQNEAQ. V was trimmed by 4 bases and J by 0 bases, leaving 15 bases between them. This CDR3 region has 16 residues. The chain's CDR3 is CASSYEAGVLNTEAFF. CDR3 bases: TGTGCCAGCAGCTACGAGGCAGGAGTCCTGAACACTGAAGCTTTCTTT. Drawing the rest from reference TRBV7-8 and TRBJ1-1, the complete variable domain is GAGVSQSPRYKVAKRGQDVALRCDPISGHVSLFWYQQALGQGPEFLTYFQNEAQLDKSGLPSDRFFAERPEGSVSTLKIQRTQQEDSAVYLCASSYEAGVLNTEAFFGQGTRLTVV.

This clone was observed once. The chain employs TRBV30 and TRBJ1-5; D uncertain. Germline CDR1 GTSNPN, CDR2 SVGIG (reference sequence). V was clipped by 3 bases and J by 4 bases, with 10 bases between them. The CDR3 has 13 residues. The CDR3: CAWSRQENQPQHF. CDR3 bases: TGTGCCTGGAGCCGGCAGGAGAATCAGCCCCAGCATTTT.

This chain connects TRBV27 to TRBJ2-3; tentatively, D is TRBD2 (6 bases). The CDR3 has 17 amino acids. Germline V gene data show CDR1 as MNHEY and CDR2 as SMNVEV (reference sequence). Trimming shortened V by 2 bases and J by 3 bases, and 18 bases separated the two germline ends. The CDR3 here is CASSLSFPTSRTDTQYF. CDR3 nucleotides: TGTGCCAGCAGTTTAAGTTTCCCGACTAGTCGGACAGATACGCAGTATTTT.

The V and J genes are TRBV6-5 and TRBJ2-7; D is possibly TRBD1 (6 bases). The germline gives CDR1 MNHEY, CDR2 SVGAGI. Between the trimmed V and J ends, which lost 7 bases and 6 bases, there was a span of 16 bases. This CDR3 is built from 13 residues. The CDR3, as DNA: TGTGCCAGCACGGGACAAAATATGGTCGAGCAGTACTTC. As protein: CASTGQNMVEQYF.

This clone was seen once. V and J are TRBV29-1 and TRBJ1-6, with TRBD1 matching over 8 bases. Trimming at V came to 6 bases and at J to 7 bases, leaving 5 bases not matched to a gene. The CDR3 consists of 13 residues. CDR1 SQVTM and CDR2 ANQGSEA come from the germline V gene. CDR3 region: CSVRQGSNSPLHF. DNA of the CDR3: TGCAGCGTCAGACAGGGGTCAAATTCACCCCTCCACTTT.

The chain joins TRBV7-9 to TRBJ1-1; the D gene is possibly TRBD1 (5 bases). Between the trimmed V and J ends, which lost 3 bases and 0 bases, there was a span of 11 bases. CDR3 length: 15 residues. Germline-derived CDR1 and CDR2 are SEHNR and FQNEAQ (reference sequence). The CDR3, as DNA: TGTGCCAGCAGCTTCTCGACAGTCCTGAACACTGAAGCTTTCTTT. It encodes CASSFSTVLNTEAFF.

The V call is TRBV30, the J call TRBJ1-1, with no clear D. The CDR3 covers 13 residues. The V end lost 5 bases, the J end lost 5 bases, and 15 bases lay between the germline ends. From germline, CDR1 is GTSNPN and CDR2 SVGIG (reference sequence). This chain's CDR3 is CAWGMGSWTEAFF. CDR3 in DNA: TGTGCCTGGGGCATGGGGTCGTGGACTGAAGCTTTCTTT. The full variable domain, in which reference TRBV30 and TRBJ1-1 provide the parts outside the CDR3, is SQTIHQWPATLVQPVGSPLSLECTVEGTSNPNLYWYRQAAGRGLQLLFYSVGIGQISSEVPQNLSASRPQDRQFILSSKKLLLSDSGFYLCAWGMGSWTEAFFGQGTRLTVV.

The chain combines TRBV4-1 with TRBJ2-7; TRBD2 might be the D (6 bases). The germline gives CDR1 MGHRA, CDR2 YSYEKL. V dropped 0 bases and J dropped 1 base, with 13 bases sitting between them. CDR3 length: 16 residues. This chain's CDR3 is CASSQDRDGGSYEQYF. CDR3 nucleotide sequence: TGCGCCAGCAGCCAAGATAGGGACGGGGGTTCCTACGAGCAGTACTTC.

The gene calls are TRBV4-1 and TRBJ2-7, with a tentative D call TRBD1 (6 bases). Germline V gene lookup returns CDR1 MGHRA and CDR2 YSYEKL. V lost 6 bases, J lost 5 bases, and 8 bases lay in between. The CDR3 has 11 amino acids. The CDR3: CASRGAHEQYF. The CDR3 DNA reads as TGCGCCAGCAGGGGGGCCCACGAGCAGTACTTC.

This clone was counted between two and nine times. V and J are TRBV2 and TRBJ2-7; the D gene is possibly TRBD1 (5 bases). The CDR3 loop spans 14 amino acids. V was trimmed by 3 bases and J by 0 bases, leaving 9 bases between them. Looked up from germline, CDR1 is SNHLY and CDR2 is FYNNEI. Here the CDR3 reads CASSDRVSSYEQYF. The CDR3 bases are TGTGCCAGCAGTGACAGGGTGAGCTCCTACGAGCAGTACTTC.

This sequence joins TRBV5-6 and TRBJ1-6; the match to TRBD1 covers 8 bases. Unmatched junction bases numbered 5, after V lost 5 bases and J lost 7 bases. The CDR3 extends over 14 amino acids. Germline CDR1 and CDR2: SGHDT and YYEEEE. CDR3 in DNA: TGTGCCAGCAGGACCGGGACAGGCAATTCACCCCTCCACTTT. As protein: CASRTGTGNSPLHF.

The J gene is TRBJ2-5, the V gene TRBV4-1, with D hard to call. This CDR3 is built from 13 residues. Per the germline V gene, CDR1 is MGHRA and CDR2 is YSYEKL. Trimming pared 0 bases from V and 0 bases from J, leaving 2 bases between. The CDR3 reads CASSQDHQETQYF. The CDR3 DNA is TGCGCCAGCAGCCAAGATCACCAAGAGACCCAGTACTTC.

J is TRBJ1-1 and V is TRBV6-5; no firm D call. V was shortened by 2 bases and J by 10 bases, with 8 bases between the two germline ends. Germline loops: CDR1 MNHEY, CDR2 SVGAGI. There are 11 residues in the CDR3. The CDR3 sequence is CASSYGWTAFF. The CDR3 nucleotides are TGTGCCAGCAGTTACGGGTGGACAGCTTTCTTT.

The chain is built from TRBV29-1 and TRBJ1-2; D is unclear. Germline loops: CDR1 SQVTM, CDR2 ANQGSEA. The CDR3 is 13 residues long. The V end was cut by 6 bases, the J end by 2 bases, with 13 bases between. CDR3 coding DNA: TGCAGCGTGGGGTTATCTGCAAACTATGGCTACACCTTC. Protein sequence: CSVGLSANYGYTF. The whole variable domain, remainder taken from reference TRBV29-1 and TRBJ1-2, is SAVISQKPSRDICQRGTSLTIQCQVDSQVTMMFWYRQQPGQSLTLIATANQGSEATYESGFVIDKFPISRPNLTFSTLTVSNMSPEDSSIYLCSVGLSANYGYTFGSGTRLTVV.

This sequence joins TRBV27 and TRBJ2-7; 7 nucleotides line up with TRBD1. Germline CDR1 is MNHEY and CDR2 is SMNVEV (reference sequence). The junction had 14 bases not matched to a gene; V was cut back by 5 bases and J by 4 bases. This CDR3 has 16 residues. CDR3 region: CASSGQIRDRTYEQYF. CDR3 bases: TGTGCCAGCAGTGGCCAAATCCGGGACAGAACTTACGAGCAGTACTTC.